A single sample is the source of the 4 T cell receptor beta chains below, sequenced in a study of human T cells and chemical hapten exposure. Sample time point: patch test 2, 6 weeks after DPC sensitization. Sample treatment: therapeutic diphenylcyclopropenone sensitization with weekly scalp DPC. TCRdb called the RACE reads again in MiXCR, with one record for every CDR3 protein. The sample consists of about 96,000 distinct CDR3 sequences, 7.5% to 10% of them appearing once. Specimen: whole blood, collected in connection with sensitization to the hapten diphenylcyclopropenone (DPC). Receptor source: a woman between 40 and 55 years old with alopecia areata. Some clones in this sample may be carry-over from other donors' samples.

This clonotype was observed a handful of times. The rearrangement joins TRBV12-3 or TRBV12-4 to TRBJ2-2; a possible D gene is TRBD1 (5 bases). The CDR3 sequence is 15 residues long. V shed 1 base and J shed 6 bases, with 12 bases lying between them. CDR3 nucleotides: TGTGCCAGCAGTTTAGGGCAGGGTTGGTCCGGGGAGCTGTTTTTT. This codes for CASSLGQGWSGELFF.

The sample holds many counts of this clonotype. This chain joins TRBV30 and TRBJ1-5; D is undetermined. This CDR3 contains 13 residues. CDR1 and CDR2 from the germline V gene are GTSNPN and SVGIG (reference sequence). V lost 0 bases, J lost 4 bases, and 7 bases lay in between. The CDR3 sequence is CAWSVGGNQPQHF. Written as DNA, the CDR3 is TGTGCCTGGAGTGTAGGTGGGAATCAGCCCCAGCATTTT.

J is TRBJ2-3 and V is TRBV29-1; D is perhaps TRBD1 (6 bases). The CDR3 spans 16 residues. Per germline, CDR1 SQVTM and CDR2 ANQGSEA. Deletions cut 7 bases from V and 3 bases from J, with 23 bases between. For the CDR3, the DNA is TGCAGCGCCCTCCAATACCAGGGGTCGGTTACAGATACGCAGTATTTT. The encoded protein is CSALQYQGSVTDTQYF.

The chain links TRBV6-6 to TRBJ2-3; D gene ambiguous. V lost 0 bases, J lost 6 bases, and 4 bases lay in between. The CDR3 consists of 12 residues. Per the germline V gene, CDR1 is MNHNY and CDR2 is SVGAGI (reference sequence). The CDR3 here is CASSYSGDTQYF. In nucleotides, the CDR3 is TGTGCCAGCAGTTACTCGGGGGATACGCAGTATTTT.